This T cell receptor (beta chain) was obtained from a study of T cells in Graves' hyperthyroidism and ophthalmopathy. Sample collection date corresponds to first hyperthyroidism diagnosis, prior to any ophthalmopathy symptoms. Germline V gene sequence: CDR1 LGHNA, CDR2 YSLEER. Trimming removed 1 base from V and 2 bases from J, with 8 bases in between. The CDR3 has 14 residues. This clonotype has just a few counts. Amplified regions were TCR beta CDR3 sequences from RNA transcripts. The primer set for the first-round RT-PCR of the TCR CDR3 was HTBI. One entry per CDR3 protein results from TCRdb running MiXCR on the multiplex PCR reads. The sample lists fewer than 900,000 distinct CDR3 sequences; roughly a sixth were seen once.

The sample was blood. The rearrangement links TRBV4-3 to TRBJ1-2; unclear D gene. This receptor was taken from a woman aged 50 to 60 with Graves' hyperthyroidism that later progressed to Graves' ophthalmopathy. CDR3 amino acids: CASSQVSRNYGYTF. CDR3 sequence (DNA): TGCGCCAGCAGCCAAGTGTCGAGGAACTATGGCTACACCTTC.